This T cell receptor beta chain was recorded in a study of technical replicates of blood from a few donors. Trimming cost V 6 bases and J 4 bases, with 18 bases left between them. Germline V CDR1 and CDR2: SQVTM, ANQGSEA. This CDR3 is 15 amino acids long. Assay used: immunoSEQ multiplex PCR; TCRdb lists only in-frame clones, some missing. The sample consists of about 81,000 clones, approximately 97% of them appearing once. The specimen sequenced was T cells isolated from PBMCs. This clonotype was sampled from a human donor in good health. The chain combines TRBV29-1 with TRBJ2-2; the D gene is possibly TRBD2 (5 bases). This chain's CDR3 is CSVATRSTVTGELFF. Written as DNA, the CDR3 is TGCAGCGTCGCAACTAGAAGTACAGTCACCGGGGAGCTGTTTTTT.